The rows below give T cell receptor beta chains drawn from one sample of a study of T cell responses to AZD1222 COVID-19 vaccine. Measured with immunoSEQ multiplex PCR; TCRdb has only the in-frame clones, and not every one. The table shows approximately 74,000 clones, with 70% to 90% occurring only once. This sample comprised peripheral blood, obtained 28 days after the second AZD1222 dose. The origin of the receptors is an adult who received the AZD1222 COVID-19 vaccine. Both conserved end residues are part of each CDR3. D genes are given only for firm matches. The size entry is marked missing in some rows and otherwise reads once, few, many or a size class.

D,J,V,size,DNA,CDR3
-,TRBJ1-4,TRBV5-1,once,TGCGCCAGCAAGATAGGATGGAAGGATGAAAAACTGTTTTTT,CASKIGWKDEKLFF
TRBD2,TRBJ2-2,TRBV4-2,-,TGTGCCAGCAGCCAAGAATTCGGCAGGGGGCTTGCTAGCGGGAGATTGAGGACCGGGGAGCTGTTTTTT,CASSQEFGRGLASGRLRTGELFF
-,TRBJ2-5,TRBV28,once,TGTGCCAGCAGTTTAGTATGGAAGGAGCAACGGACCCAGTACTTC,CASSLVWKEQRTQYF
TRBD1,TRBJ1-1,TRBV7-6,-,TGTGCCAGCAGCTTTAGGGAGAGGGGGCGGGTGAACACTGAAGCTTTCTTT,CASSFRERGRVNTEAFF
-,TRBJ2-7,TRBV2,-,TGTGCCAGCAGTGGGGGGACCAGAGAGCAGTACTTC,CASSGGTREQYF
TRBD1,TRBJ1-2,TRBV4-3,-,TGCGCCAGCAGCCAAGAAGGGGGAGACAGGGGGCAGAATGGCTACACCTTC,CASSQEGGDRGQNGYTF
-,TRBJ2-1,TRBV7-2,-,TGTGCCAGCAGCTTAGCGACGGGAGAGGTCAATGAGCAGTTCTTC,CASSLATGEVNEQFF
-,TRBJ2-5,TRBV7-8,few,TGTGCCAGCAGGGCTAGGGCCCTCCAAGAGACCCAGTACTTC,CASRARALQETQYF
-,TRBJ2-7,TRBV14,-,TGTGCCAGCAGCCAAAACAGGGCGGGCGAGCAGTACTTC,CASSQNRAGEQYF
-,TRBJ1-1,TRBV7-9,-,TGTGCCAGCAGCTTACATGGGAACACTGAAGCTTTCTTT,CASSLHGNTEAFF
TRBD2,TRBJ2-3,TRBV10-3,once,TGTGCCATCAGTGAGTCTGCGGGATCCGGGGGGGATACGCAGTATTTT,CAISESAGSGGDTQYF
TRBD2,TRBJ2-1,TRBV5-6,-,TGTGCCAGCAGCCCCGATAGACTAGCGGGAGGGCCGAATGAGCAGTTCTTC,CASSPDRLAGGPNEQFF
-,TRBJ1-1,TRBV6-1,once,TGTGCCAGCAGTAAAACAGGCACTGAAGCTTTCTTT,CASSKTGTEAFF
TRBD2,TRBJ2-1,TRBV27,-,TGTGCCAGCAGTTCTTACCGGGACTACGGCCTCAATGAGCAGTTCTTC,CASSSYRDYGLNEQFF
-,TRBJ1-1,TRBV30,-,TGTGCCTGGAGCCCAGGAAACACTGAAGCTTTCTTT,CAWSPGNTEAFF
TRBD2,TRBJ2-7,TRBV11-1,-,TGTGCCAGCAGCCGTAGCGGGAGGGCCTACGAGCAGTACTTC,CASSRSGRAYEQYF
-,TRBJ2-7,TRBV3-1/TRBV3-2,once,TGTGCCAGCAGCCATGGGCATGCGGGCTTGGGTGAGCAGTACTTC,CASSHGHAGLGEQYF
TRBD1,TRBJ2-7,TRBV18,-,TGTGCCAGCTCACCTGGGACAGGGAGAGAGGAGCAGTACTTC,CASSPGTGREEQYF
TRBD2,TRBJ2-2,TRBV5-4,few,TGTGCCAGCAGCCCCCTAGCGGGAGGAGCTACCGGGGAGCTGTTTTTT,CASSPLAGGATGELFF
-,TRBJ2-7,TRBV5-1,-,TGCGCCAGCAGCTTACTGACAGGTACCTACGAGCAGTACTTC,CASSLLTGTYEQYF
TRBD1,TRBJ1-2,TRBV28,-,TGTGCCAGCAGTTCATACAGGGGCACCTATGGCTACACCTTC,CASSSYRGTYGYTF
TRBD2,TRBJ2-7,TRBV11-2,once,TGTGCCAGCAGCTTTAGGCAGGGAGGGCACGAGCAGTACTTC,CASSFRQGGHEQYF
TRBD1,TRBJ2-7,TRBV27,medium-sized,TGTGCCAGCAGTTCGTACAGGACAGGGGGCTACTACGAGCAGTACTTC,CASSSYRTGGYYEQYF